These T cell receptor beta chains were read from a single sample in a study of control samples from healthy donors and cancer patients. Profiling relied on immunoSEQ multiplex PCR, and the TCRdb table lists in-frame clones only, not all of them. The top ten hold 4.5% to 6% of the sample, which has approximately 170,000 clones, around 88% seen once. What was sequenced was blood. These receptors came from a woman aged 25-40 years in good health. Each CDR3 is given with its conserved first and last residue. D genes are given only for firm matches. Not every row has a clone size; where given, it reads once, few, many or a size class.

CDR3 DNA: TGCGCCAGCAGCCCCCGACAGGGGAGCTACGAGCAGTACTTC
CDR3 protein: CASSPRQGSYEQYF
clone size: -
D gene: TRBD1
J gene: TRBJ2-7
V gene: TRBV4-1

CDR3 DNA: TGCGCCAGCAGCTTGGAGGCAGGGTGGAATGAGCAGTTCTTC
CDR3 protein: CASSLEAGWNEQFF
clone size: -
D gene: -
J gene: TRBJ2-1
V gene: TRBV5-1

CDR3 DNA: TGTGCCAGCAGCTTGCCTAGCGGGGCAGGGGATGAGCAGTTCTTC
CDR3 protein: CASSLPSGAGDEQFF
clone size: -
D gene: TRBD2
J gene: TRBJ2-1
V gene: TRBV5-4

CDR3 DNA: TGTGCCAGCAGCCCCGGGGGGACAGATACGCAGTATTTT
CDR3 protein: CASSPGGTDTQYF
clone size: -
D gene: TRBD2
J gene: TRBJ2-3
V gene: TRBV7-9

CDR3 DNA: TGTGCCAGCAGCTTACACAGGGGCCTCCAAGAGACCCAGTACTTC
CDR3 protein: CASSLHRGLQETQYF
clone size: -
D gene: TRBD1
J gene: TRBJ2-5
V gene: TRBV7-9

CDR3 DNA: TGTGCCAGCAGCTTGGATAGCGGGGGGATTTACAATGAGCAGTTCTTC
CDR3 protein: CASSLDSGGIYNEQFF
clone size: -
D gene: TRBD2
J gene: TRBJ2-1
V gene: TRBV11-3

CDR3 DNA: TGTGCCAGTAGTCAGACAACTAATGAAAAACTGTTTTTT
CDR3 protein: CASSQTTNEKLFF
clone size: -
D gene: -
J gene: TRBJ1-4
V gene: TRBV19

CDR3 DNA: TGTGCCAGTAGCCAGCGACAGACGTTGAGTCTAAAACTGTTTTTT
CDR3 protein: CASSQRQTLSLKLFF
clone size: -
D gene: -
J gene: TRBJ1-4
V gene: TRBV19

CDR3 DNA: TGTGCCAGCAGCCCGACACTAGCGGGGGGGCGAACGGCCAAAAACATTCAGTACTTC
CDR3 protein: CASSPTLAGGRTAKNIQYF
clone size: -
D gene: TRBD2
J gene: TRBJ2-4
V gene: TRBV11-2

CDR3 DNA: TGTGCCAGCAGCTTTTCGGGACAGGTCTACGAGCAGTACTTC
CDR3 protein: CASSFSGQVYEQYF
clone size: -
D gene: TRBD1
J gene: TRBJ2-7
V gene: TRBV7-2

CDR3 DNA: TGTGCCAGCAGTTACAAAAGGCAGGGTAACTATGGCTACACCTTC
CDR3 protein: CASSYKRQGNYGYTF
clone size: -
D gene: -
J gene: TRBJ1-2
V gene: TRBV6-5

CDR3 DNA: TGTGCCAGCAGACTCCCAGGACAGGGCGGTGGGGACACTGAAGCTTTCTTT
CDR3 protein: CASRLPGQGGGDTEAFF
clone size: -
D gene: TRBD1
J gene: TRBJ1-1
V gene: TRBV28

CDR3 DNA: TGTGCCAGCAGTTTATTCCACCAAGAGACCCAGTACTTC
CDR3 protein: CASSLFHQETQYF
clone size: -
D gene: -
J gene: TRBJ2-5
V gene: TRBV27

CDR3 DNA: TGTGCCAGCAGTGAAGTCGCTAGATATGAGCAGTTCTTC
CDR3 protein: CASSEVARYEQFF
clone size: -
D gene: -
J gene: TRBJ2-1
V gene: TRBV6-1

CDR3 DNA: TGTGCCAGCAGAGCCGACAGGGGGGCCCAAGAGACCCAGTACTTC
CDR3 protein: CASRADRGAQETQYF
clone size: -
D gene: TRBD1
J gene: TRBJ2-5
V gene: TRBV3-1/TRBV3-2

CDR3 DNA: TGTGCCAGCAGTTACAGGGGTAGCGGTTACAATGAGCAGTTCTTC
CDR3 protein: CASSYRGSGYNEQFF
clone size: -
D gene: -
J gene: TRBJ2-1
V gene: TRBV27

CDR3 DNA: TGTGCCAGCTCACCACGGCCTGGCTCTGGGGCCAACGTCCTGACTTTC
CDR3 protein: CASSPRPGSGANVLTF
clone size: -
D gene: -
J gene: TRBJ2-6
V gene: TRBV18

CDR3 DNA: TGTGCCAGTAGTGCAACAGGGGGCGCGGAGACCCAGTACTTC
CDR3 protein: CASSATGGAETQYF
clone size: few
D gene: TRBD1
J gene: TRBJ2-5
V gene: TRBV19

CDR3 DNA: TGTGCCAGCAGCTTAGAGCGAGTTGAGACCCAGTACTTC
CDR3 protein: CASSLERVETQYF
clone size: -
D gene: -
J gene: TRBJ2-5
V gene: TRBV7-2

CDR3 DNA: TGTGCCAGCAGCGACAGGGTTAATGAAAAACTGTTTTTT
CDR3 protein: CASSDRVNEKLFF
clone size: -
D gene: TRBD1
J gene: TRBJ1-4
V gene: TRBV5-4

CDR3 DNA: TGTGCCAGCAGCCTAGCGGGGCCATACAATGAGCAGTTCTTC
CDR3 protein: CASSLAGPYNEQFF
clone size: -
D gene: TRBD2
J gene: TRBJ2-1
V gene: TRBV14

CDR3 DNA: TGTGCCTGGACTCGACAGTCGAACACTGAAGCTTTCTTT
CDR3 protein: CAWTRQSNTEAFF
clone size: -
D gene: -
J gene: TRBJ1-1
V gene: TRBV30

CDR3 DNA: TGTGCCAGTATCGGACCGCGCTCTGGGGCCAACGTCCTGACTTTC
CDR3 protein: CASIGPRSGANVLTF
clone size: -
D gene: -
J gene: TRBJ2-6
V gene: TRBV7-9

CDR3 DNA: TGTGCCAGCTCACAAACTTGGACAAATTACAATGAGCAGTTCTTC
CDR3 protein: CASSQTWTNYNEQFF
clone size: -
D gene: -
J gene: TRBJ2-1
V gene: TRBV18

CDR3 DNA: TGTGCCAGCAGCGACCCTGGGACATCTTGGGGCTACACCTTC
CDR3 protein: CASSDPGTSWGYTF
clone size: -
D gene: -
J gene: TRBJ1-2
V gene: TRBV6-5

CDR3 DNA: TGTGCCACCTCGGGACGATCTGACACTGAAGCTTTCTTT
CDR3 protein: CATSGRSDTEAFF
clone size: -
D gene: -
J gene: TRBJ1-1
V gene: TRBV6-6

CDR3 DNA: TGTGCCAGCAGCTATCTACAGGCTGAAGACACAGATACGCAGTATTTT
CDR3 protein: CASSYLQAEDTDTQYF
clone size: -
D gene: -
J gene: TRBJ2-3
V gene: TRBV6-6

CDR3 DNA: TGTGCCAGCAGTTACTCCGGACTTTCAATCGCCCTCCACTTT
CDR3 protein: CASSYSGLSIALHF
clone size: -
D gene: -
J gene: TRBJ1-6
V gene: TRBV6-5

CDR3 DNA: TGTGCCAGCTCACTAACTGAATACTATGGCTACACCTTC
CDR3 protein: CASSLTEYYGYTF
clone size: -
D gene: -
J gene: TRBJ1-2
V gene: TRBV18

CDR3 DNA: TGTGCCAGCAGCCCGGTACAGGGCGCGTACAATGAGCAGTTCTTC
CDR3 protein: CASSPVQGAYNEQFF
clone size: -
D gene: -
J gene: TRBJ2-1
V gene: TRBV5-6

CDR3 DNA: TGTGCCAGCATCTCCCAGGGGGGACCCTACGAGCAGTACTTC
CDR3 protein: CASISQGGPYEQYF
clone size: -
D gene: -
J gene: TRBJ2-7
V gene: TRBV2

CDR3 DNA: TGTGCCAGCAGGATGGACAGAAACTATGGCTACACCTTC
CDR3 protein: CASRMDRNYGYTF
clone size: -
D gene: -
J gene: TRBJ1-2
V gene: TRBV6-5